The 21 T cell receptor beta chains listed next were all sequenced from one sample in a study of T cells in Graves' hyperthyroidism and ophthalmopathy. Authors of the study amplified TCR beta CDR3 regions from RNA transcripts. TCR CDR3 underwent first-round RT-PCR with the HTBI primer set. TCRdb re-called the multiplex PCR reads through MiXCR, storing one row per CDR3 protein. Among 400,000 to 600,000 distinct CDR3 sequences listed, under 25% were seen once. Input material: blood. Source of these receptors: a man aged 18 to 29 with Graves' hyperthyroidism.

This clonotype was seen at least ten times. The J gene is TRBJ1-5, the V gene TRBV20-1, with no clear D. The V gene's germline CDR1 is DFQATT and CDR2 SNEGSKA (reference sequence). Trimming pared 0 bases from V and 9 bases from J, leaving 24 bases between. There are 17 residues in the CDR3. In nucleotides, the CDR3 is TGCAGTGCTAGAGAAATTGGTTCACAGCCCGCTATGAGGCCCCAGCATTTT. Protein sequence: CSAREIGSQPAMRPQHF.

This clonotype was counted many times. This sequence joins TRBV24-1 and TRBJ2-2; the D gene is possibly TRBD1 (6 bases). Germline V gene data show CDR1 as KGHDR and CDR2 as SFDVKD. This CDR3 contains 16 residues. The ends were cut back, 2 bases at V and 0 bases at J, with 9 bases in the middle. The CDR3 loop is CATSDSGASNTGELFF. In DNA form, the CDR3 reads TGTGCCACCAGTGATTCAGGGGCATCGAACACCGGGGAGCTGTTTTTT.

As for this clonotype: A read error is possible here, since a much larger clone lies one base away. The rearrangement joins TRBV19 to TRBJ1-1; TRBD1 might be the D (6 bases). The CDR3 sequence is 15 residues long. V was cut by 1 base and J by 4 bases, with 13 bases left in between. Germline CDR1 LNHDA, CDR2 SQIVND (reference sequence). CDR3 bases: TGTGCCAGTAGTATAGCCCGGACAGCTAGCACTGAAGCTTTCTTT. It specifies CASSIARTASTEAFF.

The chain employs TRBV6-2 or TRBV6-3 and TRBJ1-1; tentatively, D is TRBD1 (5 bases). The CDR3 sequence is 13 residues long. V lost 2 bases and J 5 bases, leaving 9 bases between the germline ends. Germline values: CDR1 MNHEY, CDR2 SVGEGT. CDR3 nucleotides: TGTGCCAGCAGTTACGGGACTTCAACTGAAGCTTTCTTT. It codes for CASSYGTSTEAFF.

This clonotype was seen at least ten times. The chain recombines TRBV6-1 with TRBJ1-2; 7 nucleotides line up with TRBD1. CDR1 and CDR2 from the germline V gene are MNHNS and SASEGT. After removal of 3 bases from V and 8 bases from J, the junction contained 9 bases not matched to a gene. The CDR3 length is 14 residues. The CDR3 coding sequence is TGTGCCAGCAGTGATAGTCAGGGGGGAAGGGGCTACACCTTC. This sequence encodes CASSDSQGGRGYTF.

This clonotype was found a few times. A read error may account for a junction end that differs from germline. This sequence joins TRBV29-1 and TRBJ2-4, with a tentative D call TRBD1 (6 bases). This CDR3 comprises 16 residues. Germline V lookup: CDR1 SQVTM, CDR2 ANQGSEA. In DNA, the CDR3 is TGCAGCGCTGACTATAACAGGGATGGAGGCAAAAACATTAAGTACTTC. Amino acid sequence: CSADYNRDGGKNIKYF.

In its sample, this clonotype was seen a few times. The rearrangement joins TRBV11-2 to TRBJ2-3; 7 positions match TRBD2. CDR3 length: 15 residues. J gave up 2 bases and V 5 bases, and 7 bases lay outside the gene matches. From germline, CDR1 is SGHAT and CDR2 FQNNGV. CDR3 residues: CASSAGTTFTDTQYF. The CDR3 DNA is TGTGCCAGCAGCGCCGGGACTACCTTCACAGATACGCAGTATTTT.

V and J are TRBV6-1 and TRBJ2-5; D is perhaps TRBD2 (6 bases). V lost 7 bases, J lost 2 bases, and 14 bases lay in between. This CDR3 is built from 14 residues. The V gene's germline CDR1 is MNHNS and CDR2 SASEGT. The CDR3 is CASTLLAAQETQYF. The CDR3 DNA reads as TGTGCCAGCACCCTACTAGCTGCACAAGAGACCCAGTACTTC.

This clonotype was recorded many times. The chain employs TRBV28 and TRBJ1-5; D is ambiguous. V was shortened by 3 bases and J by 1 base, with 16 bases between the two germline ends. The germline V gene encodes CDR1 MDHEN and CDR2 SYDVKM. This CDR3 is 17 amino acids long. CDR3 DNA sequence: TGTGCCAGCAGTTTTATCGGCTGGGGAAGGAGCAATCAGCCCCAGCATTTT. This translates into CASSFIGWGRSNQPQHF.

This clonotype came up a few times. J is TRBJ2-7 and V is TRBV4-1; D unclear. CDR3 length: 15 amino acids. Trimming removed 0 bases from V and 7 bases from J, with 16 bases in between. Per the germline V gene, CDR1 is MGHRA and CDR2 is YSYEKL. CDR3 in DNA: TGCGCCAGCAGCCAAGATCTTTCCCTACATCGGGAGCAGTACTTC. Translation gives CASSQDLSLHREQYF.

Remarks on this clonotype: A much larger clone differs from this one at a single base, so this may be a read error. V is TRBV5-8 and J is TRBJ2-7; weak D call: TRBD1 (5 bases). The CDR3 spans 13 residues. Germline V gene sequence: CDR1 SGHTS, CDR2 YDEGEE. The CDR3 sequence is CACSYDSRYEQYF. As DNA, the CDR3 is TGTGCCTGCAGCTACGACAGCCGCTACGAGCAGTACTTC.

In this sample, this clonotype turned up many times. The rearrangement joins TRBV12-3 or TRBV12-4 to TRBJ1-2; weak D call: TRBD1 (6 bases). This CDR3 has 15 amino acids. V lost 7 bases, J lost 4 bases, and 19 bases lay in between. The CDR3 region has the DNA TGTGCCAGCACTCCTGGGTCGGGGGGCGGCTATGGCTACACCTTC. The encoded protein is CASTPGSGGGYGYTF.

This chain joins TRBV4-1 and TRBJ1-1, with D tentatively TRBD1 (6 bases). V dropped 6 bases and J dropped 1 base, with 18 bases sitting between them. Germline V gene lookup returns CDR1 MGHRA and CDR2 YSYEKL. CDR3 length: 16 amino acids. Here the CDR3 reads CASSSGGREGNTEAFF. CDR3 nucleotide sequence: TGCGCCAGCAGTTCGGGGGGGCGGGAAGGGAACACTGAAGCTTTCTTT.

A few counts support this clonotype. This chain connects TRBV15 to TRBJ2-7; D is perhaps TRBD2 (7 bases). CDR1 is LNHNV and CDR2 is YYDKDF in the germline V gene (reference sequence). The CDR3 covers 15 residues. The V end was cut by 5 bases, the J end by 5 bases, with 19 bases between. CDR3 nucleotides: TGTGCCACCAGCGGTGAAGGGGGGGCCGTTAACGAGCAGTACTTC. Protein product: CATSGEGGAVNEQYF. The variable domain in full, with the rest retrieved from reference TRBV15 and TRBJ2-7, is DAMVIQNPRYQVTQFGKPVTLSCSQTLNHNVMYWYQQKSSQAPKLLFHYYDKDFNNEADTPDNFQSRRPNTSFCFLDIRSPGLGDTAMYLCATSGEGGAVNEQYFGPGTRLTVT.

The chain employs TRBV7-9 and TRBJ2-7; D gene unclear. V was pared by 4 bases and J by 5 bases, with 12 bases between. This CDR3 is built from 13 residues. Germline loops: CDR1 SEHNR, CDR2 FQNEAQ (reference sequence). CDR3 in DNA: TGTGCCAGCAGCTCGGATATTCTCCACGAGCAGTACTTC. It yields the protein CASSSDILHEQYF.

This clonotype showed up many times. The V call is TRBV6-5, the J call TRBJ1-2; D uncertain. The V and J ends lost 2 bases and 11 bases respectively, with 9 bases between them. CDR3 length: 11 amino acids. Germline CDR1 MNHEY, CDR2 SVGAGI. CDR3 sequence (DNA): TGTGCCAGCAGTTACCAAGGGAGGTACACCTTC. Protein: CASSYQGRYTF.

V usage is TRBV20-1 and J usage is TRBJ2-5; 8 bases map to TRBD1. Germline CDR1 and CDR2: DFQATT and SNEGSKA (reference sequence). The CDR3 covers 13 residues. V shed 6 bases and J 2 bases; nucleotides not matched to a gene: 5. The DNA for the CDR3 is TGCAGTGCCCCTCGGACAGGGCAAGAGACCCAGTACTTC. The encoded protein is CSAPRTGQETQYF.

Details on this clonotype: One end of the junction does not line up with germline, which may come from a read error. The chain carries TRBV5-4 and TRBJ1-1, with D maybe TRBD1 (6 bases). Per germline, CDR1 SGHNT and CDR2 YYREEE (reference sequence). This CDR3 spans 14 amino acids. The CDR3 is CASSSGAVGTEACF. Written as DNA, the CDR3 is TGTGCCAGCAGTTCAGGGGCTGTTGGAACTGAAGCTTGCTTT.

The chain uses TRBV14 and TRBJ1-2; D remains unclear. The length of the CDR3 is 13 residues. Germline V gene data show CDR1 as SGHDN and CDR2 as FVKESK. The ends were cut back, 4 bases at V and 4 bases at J, with 10 bases in the middle. The CDR3 sequence: CASSPRLTYGYTF. CDR3 DNA sequence: TGTGCCAGCAGCCCACGGTTAACCTATGGCTACACCTTC.

This clonotype was seen many times. The genes are TRBV12-3 or TRBV12-4 and TRBJ2-7; TRBD2 is a possible D gene (6 bases). V lost 6 bases, J lost 3 bases, and 12 bases lay in between. The CDR3 runs to 13 residues. This chain's CDR3 is CASRRGANYEQYF. In DNA form, the CDR3 reads TGTGCCAGCAGGCGGGGAGCCAACTACGAGCAGTACTTC.

This clonotype has only a few counts. The chain employs TRBV5-1 and TRBJ2-3; tentatively, D is TRBD1 or TRBD2 (5 bases each). There are 15 residues in the CDR3. Germline CDR1 SGHRS, CDR2 YFSETQ. V shed 0 bases and J shed 6 bases, with 14 bases lying between them. This CDR3 reads CASSLVGDPVDTQYF. Written as DNA, the CDR3 is TGCGCCAGCAGCTTGGTTGGGGACCCAGTCGATACGCAGTATTTT.